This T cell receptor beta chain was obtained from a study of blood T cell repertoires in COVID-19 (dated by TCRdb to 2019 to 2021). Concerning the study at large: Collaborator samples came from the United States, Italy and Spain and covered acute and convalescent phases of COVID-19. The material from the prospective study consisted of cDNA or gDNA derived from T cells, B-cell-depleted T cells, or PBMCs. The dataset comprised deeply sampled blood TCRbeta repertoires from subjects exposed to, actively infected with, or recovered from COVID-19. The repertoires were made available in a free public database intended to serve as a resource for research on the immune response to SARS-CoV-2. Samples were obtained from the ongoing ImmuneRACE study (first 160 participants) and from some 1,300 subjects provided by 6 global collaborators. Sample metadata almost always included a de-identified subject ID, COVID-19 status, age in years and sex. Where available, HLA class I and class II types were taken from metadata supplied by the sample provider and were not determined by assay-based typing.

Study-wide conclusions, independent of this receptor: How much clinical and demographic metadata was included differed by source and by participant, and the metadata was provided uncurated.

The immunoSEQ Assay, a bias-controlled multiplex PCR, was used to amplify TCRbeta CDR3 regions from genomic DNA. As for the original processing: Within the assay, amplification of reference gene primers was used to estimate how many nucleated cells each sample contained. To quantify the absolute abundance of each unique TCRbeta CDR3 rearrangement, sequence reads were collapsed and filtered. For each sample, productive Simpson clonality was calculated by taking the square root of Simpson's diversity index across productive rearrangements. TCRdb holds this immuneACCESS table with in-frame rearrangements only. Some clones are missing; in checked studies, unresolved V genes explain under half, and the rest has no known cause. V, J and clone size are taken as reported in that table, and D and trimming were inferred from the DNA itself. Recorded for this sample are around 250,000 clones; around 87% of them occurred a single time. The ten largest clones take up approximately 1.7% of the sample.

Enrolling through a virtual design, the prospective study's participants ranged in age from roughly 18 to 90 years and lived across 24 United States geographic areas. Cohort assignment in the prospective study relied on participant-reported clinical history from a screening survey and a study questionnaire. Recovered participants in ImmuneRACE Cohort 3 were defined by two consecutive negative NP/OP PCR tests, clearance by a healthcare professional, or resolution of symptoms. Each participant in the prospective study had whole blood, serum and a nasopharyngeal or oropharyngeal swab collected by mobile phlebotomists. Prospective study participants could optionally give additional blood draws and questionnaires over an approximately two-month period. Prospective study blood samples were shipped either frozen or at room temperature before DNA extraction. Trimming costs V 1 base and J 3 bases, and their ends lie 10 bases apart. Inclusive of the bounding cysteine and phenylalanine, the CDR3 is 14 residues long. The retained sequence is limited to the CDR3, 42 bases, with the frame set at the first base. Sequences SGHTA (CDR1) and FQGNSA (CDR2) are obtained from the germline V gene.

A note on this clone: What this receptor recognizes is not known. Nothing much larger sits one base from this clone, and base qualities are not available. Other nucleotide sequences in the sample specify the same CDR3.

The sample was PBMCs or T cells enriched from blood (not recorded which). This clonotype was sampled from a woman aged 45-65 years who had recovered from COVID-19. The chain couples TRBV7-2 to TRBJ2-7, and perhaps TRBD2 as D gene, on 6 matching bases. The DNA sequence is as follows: TGTGCCAGCAGCTTAGGGTTGGGAGGCTACGAGCAGTACTTC. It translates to CASSLGLGGYEQYF.